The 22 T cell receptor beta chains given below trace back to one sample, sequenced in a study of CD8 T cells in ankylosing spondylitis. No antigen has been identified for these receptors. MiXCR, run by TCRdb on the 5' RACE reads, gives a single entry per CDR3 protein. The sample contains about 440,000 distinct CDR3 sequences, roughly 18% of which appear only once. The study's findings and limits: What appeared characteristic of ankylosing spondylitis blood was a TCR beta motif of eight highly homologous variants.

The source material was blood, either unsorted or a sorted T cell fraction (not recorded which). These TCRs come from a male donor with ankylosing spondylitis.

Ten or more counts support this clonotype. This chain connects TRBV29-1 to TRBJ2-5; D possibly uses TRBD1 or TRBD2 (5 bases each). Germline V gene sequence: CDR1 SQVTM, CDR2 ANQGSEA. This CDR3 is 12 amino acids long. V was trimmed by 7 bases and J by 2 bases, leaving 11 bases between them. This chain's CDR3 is CSAAWGQETQYF. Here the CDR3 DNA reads TGCAGCGCCGCTTGGGGGCAAGAGACCCAGTACTTC.

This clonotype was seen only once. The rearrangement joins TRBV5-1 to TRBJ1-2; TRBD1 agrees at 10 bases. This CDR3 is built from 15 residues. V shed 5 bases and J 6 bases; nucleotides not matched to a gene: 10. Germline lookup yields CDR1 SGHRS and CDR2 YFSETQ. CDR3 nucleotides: TGCGCCAGCAGGGAGGGGGACAGGGGACCCCATGGCTACACCTTC. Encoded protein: CASREGDRGPHGYTF.

CDR3 residues: CASSHAGAYYEQYF. The CDR3 region has the DNA TGTGCCAGCAGCCACGCGGGCGCCTACTACGAGCAGTACTTC. V gene TRBV12-1 combines with J gene TRBJ2-7; the table names TRBD1, a call not compared with the DNA. TRBV12-1 is annotated as a pseudogene. This CDR3 contains 14 residues.

CDR3 sequence (DNA): TGTGCCAGCAGGAGGGGGGAGAACACTGAAGCTTTCTTT. This translates into CASRRGENTEAFF. J is TRBJ1-1 and V is TRBV6-6; a possible D gene is TRBD1 (6 bases). The V end lost 6 bases, the J end lost 1 base, and 9 bases lay between the germline ends. Germline CDR1 and CDR2: MNHNY and SVGAGI (reference sequence). The CDR3 is 13 residues long.

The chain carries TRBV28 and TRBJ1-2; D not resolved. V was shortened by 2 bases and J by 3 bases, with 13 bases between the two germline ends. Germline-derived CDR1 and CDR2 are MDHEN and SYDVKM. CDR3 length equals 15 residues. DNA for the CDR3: TGTGCCAGCAGTTTACCCCCGACCTCTGACTATGGCTACACCTTC. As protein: CASSLPPTSDYGYTF.

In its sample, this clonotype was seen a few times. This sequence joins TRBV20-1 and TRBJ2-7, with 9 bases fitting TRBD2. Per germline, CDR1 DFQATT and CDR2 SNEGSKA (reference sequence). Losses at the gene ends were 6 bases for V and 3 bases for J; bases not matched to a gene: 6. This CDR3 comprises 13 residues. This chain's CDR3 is CSAKGAGGYEQYF. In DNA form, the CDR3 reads TGCAGTGCCAAGGGAGCGGGGGGCTACGAGCAGTACTTC.

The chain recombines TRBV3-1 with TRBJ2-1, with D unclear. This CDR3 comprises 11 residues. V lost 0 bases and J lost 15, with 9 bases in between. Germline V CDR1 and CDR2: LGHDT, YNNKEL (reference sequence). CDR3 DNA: TGTGCCAGCAGCCAAGACCAGAAGCCGTTCTTC. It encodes CASSQDQKPFF.

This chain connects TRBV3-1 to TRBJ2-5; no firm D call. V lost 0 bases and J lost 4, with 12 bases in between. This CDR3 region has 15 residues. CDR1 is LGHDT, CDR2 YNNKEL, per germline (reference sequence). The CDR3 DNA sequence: TGTGCCAGCAGCCAAGAACCGACCAGCCCAGAGACCCAGTACTTC. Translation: CASSQEPTSPETQYF.

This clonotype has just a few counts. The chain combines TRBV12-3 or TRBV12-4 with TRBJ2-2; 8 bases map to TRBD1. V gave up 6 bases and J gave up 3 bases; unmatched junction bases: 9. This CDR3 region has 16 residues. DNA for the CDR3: TGTGCCAGCAGCAGACAGGGGTCTGGGTACACCGGGGAGCTGTTTTTT. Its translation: CASSRQGSGYTGELFF.

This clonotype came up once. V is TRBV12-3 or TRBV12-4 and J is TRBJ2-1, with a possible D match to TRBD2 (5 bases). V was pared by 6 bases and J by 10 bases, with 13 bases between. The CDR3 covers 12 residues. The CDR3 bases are TGTGCCAGCAGCTACCTAGCAATCGAGCAGTTCTTC. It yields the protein CASSYLAIEQFF.

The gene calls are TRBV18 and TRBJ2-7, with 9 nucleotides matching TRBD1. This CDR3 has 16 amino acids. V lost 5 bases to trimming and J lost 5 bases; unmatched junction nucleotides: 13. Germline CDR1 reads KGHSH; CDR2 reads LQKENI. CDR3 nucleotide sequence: TGTGCCAGCTCAACTACTTCCGGGACAGGGAAAAACGAGCAGTACTTC. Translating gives CASSTTSGTGKNEQYF. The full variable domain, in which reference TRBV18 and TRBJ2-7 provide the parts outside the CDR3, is NAGVMQNPRHLVRRRGQEARLRCSPMKGHSHVYWYRQLPEEGLKFMVYLQKENIIDESGMPKERFSAEFPKEGPSILRIQQVVRGDSAAYFCASSTTSGTGKNEQYFGPGTRLTVT.

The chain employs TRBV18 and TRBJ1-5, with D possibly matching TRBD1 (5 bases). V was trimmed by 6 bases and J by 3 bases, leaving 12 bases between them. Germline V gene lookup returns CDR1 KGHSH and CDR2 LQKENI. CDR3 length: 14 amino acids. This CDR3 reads CASSSWGDNQPQHF. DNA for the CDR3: TGTGCCAGCTCCTCGTGGGGGGACAATCAGCCCCAGCATTTT.

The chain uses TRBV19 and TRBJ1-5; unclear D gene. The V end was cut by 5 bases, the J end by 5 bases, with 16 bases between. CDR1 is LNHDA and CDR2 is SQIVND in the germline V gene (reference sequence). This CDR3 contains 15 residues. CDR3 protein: CASSRKTGKDQPQHF. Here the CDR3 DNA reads TGTGCCAGTAGTCGTAAGACGGGGAAGGATCAGCCCCAGCATTTT. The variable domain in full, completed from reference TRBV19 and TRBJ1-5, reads DGGITQSPKYLFRKEGQNVTLSCEQNLNHDAMYWYRQDPGQGLRLIYYSQIVNDFQKGDIAEGYSVSREKKESFPLTVTSAQKNPTAFYLCASSRKTGKDQPQHFGDGTRLSIL.

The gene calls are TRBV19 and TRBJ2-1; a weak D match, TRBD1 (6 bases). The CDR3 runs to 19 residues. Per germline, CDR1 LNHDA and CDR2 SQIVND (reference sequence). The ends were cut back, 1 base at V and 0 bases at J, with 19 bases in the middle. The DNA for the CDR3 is TGTGCCAGTAGTATAGGGCGCAGGGGTCGGGGCAGCTCCTACAATGAGCAGTTCTTC. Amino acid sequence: CASSIGRRGRGSSYNEQFF.

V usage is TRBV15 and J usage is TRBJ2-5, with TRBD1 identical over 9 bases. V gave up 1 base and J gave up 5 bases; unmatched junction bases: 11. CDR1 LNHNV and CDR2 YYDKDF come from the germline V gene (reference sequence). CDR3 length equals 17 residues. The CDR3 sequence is CATSRASTGGLGETQYF. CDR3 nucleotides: TGTGCCACCAGCAGAGCGTCCACAGGGGGCTTGGGGGAGACCCAGTACTTC.

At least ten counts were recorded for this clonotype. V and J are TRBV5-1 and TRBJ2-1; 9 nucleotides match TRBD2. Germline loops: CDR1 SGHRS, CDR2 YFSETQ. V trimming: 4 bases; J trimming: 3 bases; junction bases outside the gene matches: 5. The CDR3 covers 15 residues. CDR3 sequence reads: CASSQTSGGYNEQFF. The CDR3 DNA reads TGCGCCAGCAGCCAGACTAGCGGAGGCTACAATGAGCAGTTCTTC.

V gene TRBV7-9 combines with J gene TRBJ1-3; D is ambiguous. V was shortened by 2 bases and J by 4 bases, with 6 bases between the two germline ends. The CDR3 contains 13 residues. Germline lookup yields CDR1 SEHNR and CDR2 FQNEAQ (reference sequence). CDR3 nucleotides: TGTGCCAGCAGCTTATGGCAGGGAAACACCATATATTTT. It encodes CASSLWQGNTIYF.

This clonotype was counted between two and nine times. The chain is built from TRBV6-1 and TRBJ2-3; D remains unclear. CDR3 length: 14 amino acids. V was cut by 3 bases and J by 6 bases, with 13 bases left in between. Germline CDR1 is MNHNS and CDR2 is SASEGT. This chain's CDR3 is CASSDNSLPDTQYF. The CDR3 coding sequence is TGTGCCAGCAGTGACAACAGTCTCCCGGATACGCAGTATTTT.

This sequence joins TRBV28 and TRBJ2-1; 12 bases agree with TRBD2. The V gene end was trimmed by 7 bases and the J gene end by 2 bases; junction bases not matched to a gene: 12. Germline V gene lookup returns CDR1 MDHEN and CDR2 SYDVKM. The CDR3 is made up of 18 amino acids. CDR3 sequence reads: CASKPGLAGGSAYNEQFF. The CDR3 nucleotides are TGTGCCAGCAAGCCCGGTCTAGCGGGAGGGAGCGCCTACAATGAGCAGTTCTTC.

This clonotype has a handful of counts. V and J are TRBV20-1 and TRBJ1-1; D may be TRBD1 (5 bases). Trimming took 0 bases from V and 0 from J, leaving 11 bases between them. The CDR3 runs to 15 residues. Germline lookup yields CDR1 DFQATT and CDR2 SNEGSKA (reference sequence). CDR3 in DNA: TGCAGTGCTAGAGATTGGCGGGGCCTGAACACTGAAGCTTTCTTT. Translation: CSARDWRGLNTEAFF.

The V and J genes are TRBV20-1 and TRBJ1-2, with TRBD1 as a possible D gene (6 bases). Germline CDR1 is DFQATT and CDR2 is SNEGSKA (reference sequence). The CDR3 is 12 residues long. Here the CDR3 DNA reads TGCAGCCCAGGAGGGGGGATCTCTGGCTACACCTTC. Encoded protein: CSPGGGISGYTF.

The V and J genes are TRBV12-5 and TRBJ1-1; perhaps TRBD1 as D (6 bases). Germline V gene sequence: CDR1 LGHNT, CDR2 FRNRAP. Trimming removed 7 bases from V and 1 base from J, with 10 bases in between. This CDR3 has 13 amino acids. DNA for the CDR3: TGTGCTAGTGTGGGACAAACGAACACTGAAGCTTTCTTT. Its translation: CASVGQTNTEAFF.